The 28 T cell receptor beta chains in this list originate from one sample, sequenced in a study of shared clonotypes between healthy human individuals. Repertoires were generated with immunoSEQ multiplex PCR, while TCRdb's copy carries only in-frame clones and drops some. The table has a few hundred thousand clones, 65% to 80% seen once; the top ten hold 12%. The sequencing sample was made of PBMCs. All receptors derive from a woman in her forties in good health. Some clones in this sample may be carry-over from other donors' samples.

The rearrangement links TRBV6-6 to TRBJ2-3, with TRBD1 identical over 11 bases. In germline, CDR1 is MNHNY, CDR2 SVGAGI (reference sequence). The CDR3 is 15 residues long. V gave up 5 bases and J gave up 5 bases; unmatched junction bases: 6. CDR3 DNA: TGTGCCAGCAGTCCCCGGGACAGGGGGTTAGATACGCAGTATTTT. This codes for CASSPRDRGLDTQYF.

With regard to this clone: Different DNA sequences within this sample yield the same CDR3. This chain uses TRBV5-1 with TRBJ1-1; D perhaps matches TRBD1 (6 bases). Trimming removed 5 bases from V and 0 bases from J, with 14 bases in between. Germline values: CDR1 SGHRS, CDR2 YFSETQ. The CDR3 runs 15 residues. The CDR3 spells CASSLQGFMNTEAFF. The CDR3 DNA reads TGCGCCAGCAGTCTCCAGGGGTTTATGAACACTGAAGCTTTCTTT.

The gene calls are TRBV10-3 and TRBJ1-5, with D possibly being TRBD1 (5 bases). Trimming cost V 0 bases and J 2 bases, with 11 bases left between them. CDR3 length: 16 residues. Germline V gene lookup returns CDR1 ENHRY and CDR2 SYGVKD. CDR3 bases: TGTGCCATCAGTGAGTCGCAGGGCCAGGGCAATCAGCCCCAGCATTTT. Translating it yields CAISESQGQGNQPQHF.

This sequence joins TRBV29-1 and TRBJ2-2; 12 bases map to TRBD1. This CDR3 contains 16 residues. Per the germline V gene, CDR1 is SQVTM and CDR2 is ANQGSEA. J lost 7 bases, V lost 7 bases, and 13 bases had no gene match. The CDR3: CSALSGTGGLDGELFF. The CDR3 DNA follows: TGCAGCGCATTGTCCGGGACAGGGGGCCTTGACGGGGAGCTGTTTTTT.

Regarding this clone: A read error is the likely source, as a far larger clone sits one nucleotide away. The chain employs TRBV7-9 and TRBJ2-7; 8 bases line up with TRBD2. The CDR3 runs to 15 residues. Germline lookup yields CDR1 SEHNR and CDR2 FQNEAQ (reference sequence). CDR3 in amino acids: CASSDVTSGSYEKYF. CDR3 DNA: TGTGCCAGCAGTGACGTCACTAGCGGCTCCTACGAGAAGTACTTC.

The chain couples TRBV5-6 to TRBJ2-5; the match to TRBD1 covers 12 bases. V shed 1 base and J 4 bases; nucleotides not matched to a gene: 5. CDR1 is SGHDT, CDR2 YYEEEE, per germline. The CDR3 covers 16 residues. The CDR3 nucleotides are TGTGCCAGCAGCTTGTCGGGACAGGGGGCTTCAGAGACCCAGTACTTC. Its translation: CASSLSGQGASETQYF.

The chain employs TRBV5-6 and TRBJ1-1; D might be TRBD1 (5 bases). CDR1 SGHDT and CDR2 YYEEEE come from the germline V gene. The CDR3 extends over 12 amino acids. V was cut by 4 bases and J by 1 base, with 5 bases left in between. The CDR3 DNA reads TGTGCCAGCAGCAGGGGGAACACTGAAGCTTTCTTT. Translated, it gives CASSRGNTEAFF.

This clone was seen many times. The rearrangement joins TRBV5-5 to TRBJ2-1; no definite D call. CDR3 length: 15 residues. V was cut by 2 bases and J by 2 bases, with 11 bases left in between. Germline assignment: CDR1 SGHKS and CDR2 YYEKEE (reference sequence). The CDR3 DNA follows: TGTGCCAGCAGCTTAGTTCCAGAGGCCTACAATGAGCAGTTCTTC. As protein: CASSLVPEAYNEQFF.

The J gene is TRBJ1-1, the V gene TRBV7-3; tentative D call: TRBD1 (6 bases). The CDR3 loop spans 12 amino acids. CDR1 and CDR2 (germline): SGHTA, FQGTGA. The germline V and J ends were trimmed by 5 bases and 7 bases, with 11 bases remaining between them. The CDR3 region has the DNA TGTGCCAGCAGCCAACAGGGCGGTGAAGCTTTCTTT. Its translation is CASSQQGGEAFF.

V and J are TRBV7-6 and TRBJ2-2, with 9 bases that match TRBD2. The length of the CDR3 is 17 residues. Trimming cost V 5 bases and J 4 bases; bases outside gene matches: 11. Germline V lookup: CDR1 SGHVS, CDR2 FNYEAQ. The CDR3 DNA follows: TGTGCCAGCAGCCCGGGCCACGCGGGAGGGGTCACCGGGGAGCTGTTTTTT. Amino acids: CASSPGHAGGVTGELFF.

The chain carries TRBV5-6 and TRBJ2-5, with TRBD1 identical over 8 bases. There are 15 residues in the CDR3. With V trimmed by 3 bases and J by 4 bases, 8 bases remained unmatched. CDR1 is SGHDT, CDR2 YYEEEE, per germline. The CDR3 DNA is TGTGCCAGCAGCTATAGACAGGGGATAGGAGAGACCCAGTACTTC. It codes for CASSYRQGIGETQYF.

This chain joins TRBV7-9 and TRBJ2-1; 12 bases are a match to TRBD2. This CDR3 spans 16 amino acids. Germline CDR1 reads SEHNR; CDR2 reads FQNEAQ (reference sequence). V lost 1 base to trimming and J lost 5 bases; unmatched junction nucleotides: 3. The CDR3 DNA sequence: TGTGCCAGCAGCTTAGAGACTAGCGGGGGCAACAATGAGCAGTTCTTC. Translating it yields CASSLETSGGNNEQFF.

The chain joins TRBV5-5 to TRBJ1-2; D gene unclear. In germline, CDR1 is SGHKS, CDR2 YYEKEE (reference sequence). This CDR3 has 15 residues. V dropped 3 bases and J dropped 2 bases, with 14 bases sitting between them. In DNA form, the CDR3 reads TGTGCCAGCAGCTCTCCACACCTGACGAACTATGGCTACACCTTC. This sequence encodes CASSSPHLTNYGYTF. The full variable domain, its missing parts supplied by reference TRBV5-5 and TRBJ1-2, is DAGVTQSPTHLIKTRGQQVTLRCSPISGHKSVSWYQQVLGQGPQFIFQYYEKEERGRGNFPDRFSARQFPNYSSELNVNALLLGDSALYLCASSSPHLTNYGYTFGSGTRLTVV.

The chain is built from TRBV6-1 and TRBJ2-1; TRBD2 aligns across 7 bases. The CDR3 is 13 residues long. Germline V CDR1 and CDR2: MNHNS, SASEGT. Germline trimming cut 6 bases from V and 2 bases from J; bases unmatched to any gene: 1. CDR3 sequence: CASSREAYNEQFF. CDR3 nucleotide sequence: TGTGCCAGCAGCCGGGAGGCCTACAATGAGCAGTTCTTC.

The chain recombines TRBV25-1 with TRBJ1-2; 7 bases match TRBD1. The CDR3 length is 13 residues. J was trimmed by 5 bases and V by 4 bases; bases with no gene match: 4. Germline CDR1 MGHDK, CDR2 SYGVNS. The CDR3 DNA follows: TGTGCCAGCAGTGCTGACAGGGAATATGGCTACACCTTC. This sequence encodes CASSADREYGYTF.

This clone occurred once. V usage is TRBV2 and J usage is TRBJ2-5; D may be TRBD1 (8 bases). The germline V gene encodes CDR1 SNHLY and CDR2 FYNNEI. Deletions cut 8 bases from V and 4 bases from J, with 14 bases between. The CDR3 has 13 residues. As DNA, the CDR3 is TGTGCCAGCGCGGGAGACAGGGGAGAGACCCAGTACTTC. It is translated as CASAGDRGETQYF.

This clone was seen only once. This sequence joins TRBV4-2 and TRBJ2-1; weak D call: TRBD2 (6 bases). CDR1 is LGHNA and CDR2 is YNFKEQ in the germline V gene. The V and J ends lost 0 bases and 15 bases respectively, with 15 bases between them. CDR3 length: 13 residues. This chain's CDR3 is CASSQDPSGRVFF. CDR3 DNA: TGTGCCAGCAGCCAAGATCCCAGCGGGCGGGTGTTCTTC.

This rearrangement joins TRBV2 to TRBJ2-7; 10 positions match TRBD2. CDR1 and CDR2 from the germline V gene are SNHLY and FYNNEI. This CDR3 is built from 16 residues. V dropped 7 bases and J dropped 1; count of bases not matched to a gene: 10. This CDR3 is CASKQGGSGRSYEQYF. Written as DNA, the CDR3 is TGTGCCAGCAAACAGGGGGGTAGCGGGAGGTCCTACGAGCAGTACTTC. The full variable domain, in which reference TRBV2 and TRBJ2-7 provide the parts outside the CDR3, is EPEVTQTPSHQVTQMGQEVILRCVPISNHLYFYWYRQILGQKVEFLVSFYNNEISEKSEIFDDQFSVERPDGSNFTLKIRSTKLEDSAMYFCASKQGGSGRSYEQYFGPGTRLTVT.

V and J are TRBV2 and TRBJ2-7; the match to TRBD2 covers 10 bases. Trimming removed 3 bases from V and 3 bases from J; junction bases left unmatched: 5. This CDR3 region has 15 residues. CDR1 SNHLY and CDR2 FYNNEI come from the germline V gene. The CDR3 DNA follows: TGTGCCAGCAGTGATCCGGGACTAGCGAACTACGAGCAGTACTTC. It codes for CASSDPGLANYEQYF.

The CDR3 spells CASSPFGRQDEQYF. The CDR3 DNA reads TGTGCCAGCTCACCATTTGGGAGGCAGGACGAGCAGTACTTC. The V gene is TRBV18, the J gene TRBJ2-7, with D possibly TRBD2 on 6 matching bases. Between the trimmed V and J ends, which lost 2 bases and 5 bases, there was a span of 13 bases. The CDR3 is 14 amino acids. Germline CDR1 KGHSH, CDR2 LQKENI.

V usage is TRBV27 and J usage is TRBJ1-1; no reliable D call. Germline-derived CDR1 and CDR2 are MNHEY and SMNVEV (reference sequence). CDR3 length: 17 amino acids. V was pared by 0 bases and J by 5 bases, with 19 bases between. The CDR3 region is CASSLSVEEGSGTEAFF. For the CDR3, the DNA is TGTGCCAGCAGTTTATCTGTGGAGGAAGGTAGTGGAACTGAAGCTTTCTTT.

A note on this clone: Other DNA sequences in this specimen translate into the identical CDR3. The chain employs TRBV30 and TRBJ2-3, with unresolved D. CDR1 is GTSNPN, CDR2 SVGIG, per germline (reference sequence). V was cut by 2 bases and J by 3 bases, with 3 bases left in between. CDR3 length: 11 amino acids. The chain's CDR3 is CAWSRTDTQYF. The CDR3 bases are TGTGCCTGGAGTAGGACAGATACGCAGTATTTT.

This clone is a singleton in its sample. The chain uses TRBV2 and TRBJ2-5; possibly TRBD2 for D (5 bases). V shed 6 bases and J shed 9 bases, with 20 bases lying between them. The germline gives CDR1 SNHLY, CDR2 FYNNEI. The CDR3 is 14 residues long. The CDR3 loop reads CASRPPALVGAQYF. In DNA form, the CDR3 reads TGTGCCAGCAGACCACCGGCGCTAGTCGGGGCCCAGTACTTC.

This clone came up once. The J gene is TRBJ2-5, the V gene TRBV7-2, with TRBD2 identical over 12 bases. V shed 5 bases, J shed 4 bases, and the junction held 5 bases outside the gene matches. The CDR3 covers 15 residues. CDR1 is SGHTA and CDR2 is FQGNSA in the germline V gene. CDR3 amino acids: CASSSLAGGVETQYF. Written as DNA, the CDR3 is TGTGCCAGCAGCAGCCTAGCGGGAGGGGTAGAGACCCAGTACTTC. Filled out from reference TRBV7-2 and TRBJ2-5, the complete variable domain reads GAGVSQSPSNKVTEKGKDVELRCDPISGHTALYWYRQSLGQGLEFLIYFQGNSAPDKSGLPSDRFSAERTGGSVSTLTIQRTQQEDSAVYLCASSSLAGGVETQYFGPGTRLLVL.

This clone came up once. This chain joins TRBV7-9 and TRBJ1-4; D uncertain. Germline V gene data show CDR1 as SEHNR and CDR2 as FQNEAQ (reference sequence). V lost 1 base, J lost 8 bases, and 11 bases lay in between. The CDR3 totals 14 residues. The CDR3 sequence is CASSLGVNREKLFF. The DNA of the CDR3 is TGTGCCAGCAGCTTAGGGGTTAATAGGGAAAAACTGTTTTTT.

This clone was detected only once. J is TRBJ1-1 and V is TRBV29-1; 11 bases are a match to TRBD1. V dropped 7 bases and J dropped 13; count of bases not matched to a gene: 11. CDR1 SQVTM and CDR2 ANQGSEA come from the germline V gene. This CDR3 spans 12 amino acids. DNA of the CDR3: TGCAGCGGCCGGGACAGGGGGATTAAAGATTTCTTT. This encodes CSGRDRGIKDFF. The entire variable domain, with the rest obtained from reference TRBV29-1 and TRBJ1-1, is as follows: SAVISQKPSRDICQRGTSLTIQCQVDSQVTMMFWYRQQPGQSLTLIATANQGSEATYESGFVIDKFPISRPNLTFSTLTVSNMSPEDSSIYLCSGRDRGIKDFFGQGTRLTVV.

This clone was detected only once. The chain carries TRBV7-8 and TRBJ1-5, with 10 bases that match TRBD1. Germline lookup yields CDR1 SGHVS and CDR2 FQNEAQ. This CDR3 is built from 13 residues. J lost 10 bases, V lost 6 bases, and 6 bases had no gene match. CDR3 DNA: TGTGCCAGCAGTCCGGGACAGGGGAGCCCCCAGCATTTT. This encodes CASSPGQGSPQHF.

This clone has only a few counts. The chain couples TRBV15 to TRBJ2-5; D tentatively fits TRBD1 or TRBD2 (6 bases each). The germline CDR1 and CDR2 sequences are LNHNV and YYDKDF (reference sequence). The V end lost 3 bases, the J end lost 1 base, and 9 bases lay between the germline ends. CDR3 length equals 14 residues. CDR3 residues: CATSRRDIQETQYF. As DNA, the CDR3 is TGTGCCACCAGCAGGCGGGACATCCAAGAGACCCAGTACTTC. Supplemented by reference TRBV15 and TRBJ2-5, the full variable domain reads DAMVIQNPRYQVTQFGKPVTLSCSQTLNHNVMYWYQQKSSQAPKLLFHYYDKDFNNEADTPDNFQSRRPNTSFCFLDIRSPGLGDTAMYLCATSRRDIQETQYFGPGTRLLVL.